Below are 14 T cell receptor beta chains sequenced from a single sample in a study of chemoradiotherapy in HPV16-positive cancers. Some clones are missing from TCRdb's copy, which holds only in-frame ones; the method was immunoSEQ multiplex PCR. Counted here are tens of thousands of clones, roughly 94% occurring once; the ten biggest clones make up more than 2.5%. The sample was taken from a patient who underwent chemoradiotherapy. These receptor sequences come from a human donor with HPV-associated anogenital cancer.

The J gene is TRBJ1-6, the V gene TRBV6-6, with TRBD1 as a possible D gene (5 bases). V dropped 4 bases and J dropped 7 bases, with 14 bases sitting between them. CDR3 size: 15 residues. CDR1 and CDR2 from the germline V gene are MNHNY and SVGAGI (reference sequence). CDR3 sequence: CASSSPGGINSPLHF. In DNA form, the CDR3 reads TGTGCCAGCAGTTCCCCCGGGGGTATCAATTCACCCCTCCACTTT.

This CDR3 reads CASSLTGPGHTEAFF. CDR3 sequence (DNA): TGTGCCAGCAGTCTCACGGGACCTGGGCACACTGAAGCTTTCTTT. The J gene is TRBJ1-1, the V gene TRBV28, with D possibly being TRBD1 (5 bases). CDR3 length: 15 amino acids. Germline loops: CDR1 MDHEN, CDR2 SYDVKM. Between the trimmed V and J ends, which lost 5 bases and 3 bases, there was a span of 16 bases.

This chain's CDR3 is CASSRGTGPSREQYF. CDR3 bases: TGTGCCAGCAGCCGAGGGACAGGGCCTTCCCGCGAGCAGTACTTC. V gene TRBV7-9 combines with J gene TRBJ2-7; 9 positions match TRBD1. Germline V gene sequence: CDR1 SEHNR, CDR2 FQNEAQ (reference sequence). The CDR3 spans 15 residues. The V and J ends lost 5 bases and 6 bases, in that order; junction bases with no gene match: 11.

The chain has TRBV5-1 and TRBJ1-2; no clear D gene. V lost 0 bases and J lost 2, with 11 bases in between. Germline assignment: CDR1 SGHRS and CDR2 YFSETQ. The CDR3 is 15 residues long. The CDR3 DNA reads TGCGCCAGCAGCTTGGCCCGGGGTCCCAACTATGGCTACACCTTC. As protein: CASSLARGPNYGYTF. Filled out from reference TRBV5-1 and TRBJ1-2, the complete variable domain reads KAGVTQTPRYLIKTRGQQVTLSCSPISGHRSVSWYQQTPGQGLQFLFEYFSETQRNKGNFPGRFSGRQFSNSRSEMNVSTLELGDSALYLCASSLARGPNYGYTFGSGTRLTVV.

The J gene is TRBJ1-3, the V gene TRBV4-1, with TRBD1 as a possible D gene (5 bases). V lost 4 bases, J lost 0 bases, and 19 bases lay in between. Germline CDR1 and CDR2: MGHRA and YSYEKL. The CDR3 consists of 18 residues. CDR3 sequence (DNA): TGCGCCAGCAGCCGGACCGGGACGGAAGTAAGCTCTGGAAACACCATATATTTT. Encoded protein: CASSRTGTEVSSGNTIYF.

The rearrangement joins TRBV6-1 to TRBJ2-2; weak D call: TRBD1 (6 bases). CDR1 is MNHNS and CDR2 is SASEGT in the germline V gene. The CDR3 has 15 amino acids. Trimming pared 6 bases from V and 2 bases from J, leaving 13 bases between. The CDR3 DNA reads TGTGCCAGCAGAAAAGAGACAGGAAACACCGGGGAGCTGTTTTTT. Residues: CASRKETGNTGELFF.

This chain uses TRBV21-1 with TRBJ2-1; TRBD2, the table's D call, was not compared with the DNA. TRBV21-1 is reported as a pseudogene. The CDR3 contains 18 residues. The CDR3 loop reads CASSKHTSGKDLVNEQFF. The CDR3 coding sequence is TGTGCCAGCAGCAAACATACTAGCGGGAAGGACCTAGTTAATGAGCAGTTCTTC.

The V and J genes are TRBV28 and TRBJ2-2; 9 nucleotides agree with TRBD1. The CDR3 sequence is 19 residues long. Germline CDR1 reads MDHEN; CDR2 reads SYDVKM. The V gene end was trimmed by 1 base and the J gene end by 6 bases; junction bases not matched to a gene: 15. CDR3 sequence: CASSLYDRDRASIAGELFF. The CDR3 bases are TGTGCCAGCAGTTTATACGACCGGGACAGGGCTAGTATAGCCGGGGAGCTGTTTTTT. The full variable domain, rest sourced from reference TRBV28 and TRBJ2-2, is DVKVTQSSRYLVKRTGEKVFLECVQDMDHENMFWYRQDPGLGLRLIYFSYDVKMKEKGDIPEGYSVSREKKERFSLILESASTNQTSMYLCASSLYDRDRASIAGELFFGEGSRLTVL.

This clone was detected once. This chain uses TRBV29-1 with TRBJ2-7; 7 bases line up with TRBD1. Germline CDR1 and CDR2: SQVTM and ANQGSEA. This CDR3 has 15 residues. The ends lost 6 bases at V and 2 bases at J; junction bases unmatched: 13. DNA of the CDR3: TGCAGCGTGCCAAACCCCGTAGGGGGCCCCTACGAGCAGTACTTC. It translates to CSVPNPVGGPYEQYF.

This chain joins TRBV5-1 and TRBJ2-1, with D possibly being TRBD2 (5 bases). Germline V gene data show CDR1 as SGHRS and CDR2 as YFSETQ. The CDR3 is 15 residues long. V dropped 1 base and J dropped 7 bases, with 15 bases sitting between them. CDR3 sequence reads: CASSLSSVEANEQFF. CDR3 in DNA: TGCGCCAGCAGCTTGTCCTCGGTGGAGGCTAATGAGCAGTTCTTC.

This chain joins TRBV7-9 and TRBJ1-6, with D maybe TRBD1 (5 bases). The length of the CDR3 is 14 residues. Looked up from germline, CDR1 is SEHNR and CDR2 is FQNEAQ (reference sequence). V lost 1 base to trimming and J lost 8 bases, with 9 bases between them. CDR3 in DNA: TGTGCCAGCAGCTTAGGACAGAACGATTCACCCCTCCACTTT. This sequence encodes CASSLGQNDSPLHF.

V and J are TRBV7-9 and TRBJ2-7; 14 bases are shared with TRBD2. V trimming: 5 bases; J trimming: 4 bases; junction bases outside the gene matches: 7. The CDR3 is 16 residues long. CDR1 and CDR2 from the germline V gene are SEHNR and FQNEAQ (reference sequence). The CDR3 coding sequence is TGTGCCAGCAGCCCCGGGACTAGCGGGAGCCTATACGAGCAGTACTTC. As protein: CASSPGTSGSLYEQYF. The full variable domain, rest sourced from reference TRBV7-9 and TRBJ2-7, is DTGVSQNPRHKITKRGQNVTFRCDPISEHNRLYWYRQTLGQGPEFLTYFQNEAQLEKSRLLSDRFSAERPKGSFSTLEIQRTEQGDSAMYLCASSPGTSGSLYEQYFGPGTRLTVT.

The chain uses TRBV19 and TRBJ2-1; possibly TRBD1 for D (6 bases). Trimming shortened V by 2 bases and J by 0 bases, and 11 bases separated the two germline ends. The CDR3 length is 16 residues. The germline CDR1 and CDR2 sequences are LNHDA and SQIVND (reference sequence). The CDR3 is CASSIWTVLSYNEQFF. Here the CDR3 DNA reads TGTGCCAGTAGTATATGGACAGTCCTCTCCTACAATGAGCAGTTCTTC. The full variable domain, with the rest looked up from reference TRBV19 and TRBJ2-1, is DGGITQSPKYLFRKEGQNVTLSCEQNLNHDAMYWYRQDPGQGLRLIYYSQIVNDFQKGDIAEGYSVSREKKESFPLTVTSAQKNPTAFYLCASSIWTVLSYNEQFFGPGTRLTVL.

A single count supports this clone. The V and J genes are TRBV5-1 and TRBJ2-1, with 11 bases that match TRBD2. Germline V gene sequence: CDR1 SGHRS, CDR2 YFSETQ. The CDR3 extends over 18 amino acids. V shed 1 base, J shed 7 bases, and the junction held 13 bases outside the gene matches. The CDR3, as DNA: TGCGCCAGCAGCTTGATGACTAGCGGGAATGTTAGGCGGAATGAGCAGTTCTTC. Translated, it gives CASSLMTSGNVRRNEQFF.